This T cell receptor (beta chain) was captured in a study of OX40 agonist ivuxolimab in advanced cancers. Using immunoSEQ multiplex PCR, the repertoire was profiled, and TCRdb retains in-frame clones only, with some absent. This table holds tens of thousands of clones, roughly 80% found once. Germline V gene sequence: CDR1 SGHRS, CDR2 YFSETQ. Unmatched junction bases numbered 7, after V lost 0 bases and J lost 10 bases. This CDR3 region has 16 residues. This clone was detected only a few times. This material consisted of CD4+ or CD8+ T cells sorted from blood, taken in a trial of the OX40 agonist ivuxolimab. This chain links TRBV5-1 with TRBJ1-6, with 10 bases matching TRBD1. This sequence was found in an adult with an advanced solid tumor such as melanoma, head and neck, liver or kidney cancer. The CDR3 region has the DNA TGCGCCAGCAGCTTGGGTCCCGGGACAGGGGTATCACCCCTCCACTTT. Translation gives CASSLGPGTGVSPLHF.